A single sample is the source of the 29 T cell receptor beta chains below, sequenced in a study of molecular identifiers for immune sequencing clone quantification. TCRdb passed the PCR reads through MiXCR, listing each CDR3 protein once. The sample has hundreds of thousands of distinct CDR3 sequences; approximately 24% are singletons. Input material: naive CD8+ T cells from blood, with Jurkat cell RNA spiked in. As for subset: FACS-sorted CD8+CD4-CCR7+CD45RA+ naive T cells. The receptors derive from a human donor in good health. Some libraries in this study had Jurkat cell RNA spiked in.

This clonotype was seen at least ten times. This sequence joins TRBV14 and TRBJ1-2; possibly TRBD1 for D (6 bases). V gave up 3 bases and J gave up 0 bases, with 11 bases separating them. The CDR3 has 15 amino acids. Germline CDR1 and CDR2: SGHDN and FVKESK. The CDR3, as DNA: TGTGCCAGCAGCCATCGGGACACTACTAACTATGGCTACACCTTC. This codes for CASSHRDTTNYGYTF.

As for this clonotype: At one end the junction does not follow the germline gene, possibly because of a read error. The V and J genes are TRBV5-6 and TRBJ1-1; D is uncertain. Germline CDR1 is SGHDT and CDR2 is YYEEEE. CDR3 length: 15 amino acids. In nucleotides, the CDR3 is TGTGCCAGCAGCCTACCCGCACGCCTGAACACTGTAGCTTTCTTT. Its protein product is CASSLPARLNTVAFF.

The chain has TRBV19 and TRBJ1-5; 9 bases are a match to TRBD1. The J segment lost 3 bases and the V segment lost 3 bases, leaving 3 bases of the junction unmatched. The CDR3 loop spans 15 amino acids. Germline CDR1 and CDR2: LNHDA and SQIVND (reference sequence). Here the CDR3 reads CASSIWDRDNQPQHF. CDR3 sequence (DNA): TGTGCCAGTAGTATTTGGGACAGGGACAATCAGCCCCAGCATTTT.

The rearrangement uses TRBV5-6 and TRBJ2-6; D might be TRBD1 (6 bases). The CDR3 consists of 18 residues. V was clipped by 6 bases and J by 0 bases, with 19 bases between them. Germline CDR1 and CDR2: SGHDT and YYEEEE. CDR3 coding DNA: TGTGCCAGCAATATCAGGGGAGAAGTACACTCTGGGGCCAACGTCCTGACTTTC. Its protein product is CASNIRGEVHSGANVLTF. The complete variable domain, with remaining parts taken from reference TRBV5-6 and TRBJ2-6, reads DAGVTQSPTHLIKTRGQQVTLRCSPKSGHDTVSWYQQALGQGPQFIFQYYEEEERQRGNFPDRFSGHQFPNYSSELNVNALLLGDSALYLCASNIRGEVHSGANVLTFGAGSRLTVL.

This clonotype was detected once. Being one base from a much bigger clone, this may be a read error. This rearrangement joins TRBV3-1 to TRBJ2-7, with D tentatively TRBD1 or TRBD2 (6 bases each). CDR1 and CDR2 from the germline V gene are LGHDT and YNNKEL (reference sequence). This CDR3 is built from 12 residues. V lost 9 bases to trimming and J lost 3 bases, with 12 bases between them. The CDR3 loop reads CASRGPHYEQYF. CDR3 coding DNA: TGTGCCAGTCGGGGGCCCCACTACGAGCAGTACTTC.

In this sample, this clonotype turned up a few times. This sequence joins TRBV12-3 or TRBV12-4 and TRBJ2-7, with D perhaps TRBD1 or TRBD2 (5 bases each). CDR3 length: 12 residues. With 3 bases removed from V and 5 bases from J, the gap between germline ends came to 8 bases. The CDR3 protein is CASSFGAHEQYF. The CDR3 coding sequence is TGTGCCAGCAGTTTCGGGGCCCACGAGCAGTACTTC.

With regard to this clonotype: A much bigger clone sits one base away, suggesting this may be a read error. The V gene is TRBV4-3, the J gene TRBJ2-1, with TRBD2 matching over 13 bases. The V gene's germline CDR1 is LGHNA and CDR2 YSLEER. This CDR3 has 16 residues. V was pared by 0 bases and J by 15 bases, with 11 bases of the junction left unmatched. Written as DNA, the CDR3 is TGCGCCAGCAGCCAAGATTCAAGGACTAGCGGGAGTTCCCCGTTCTTC. Translated: CASSQDSRTSGSSPFF.

Worth noting for this clonotype: Its ends do not fully match the called genes, so a read error is possible. The rearrangement links TRBV12-3 or TRBV12-4 to TRBJ1-5, with 7 bases lining up with TRBD1. The length of the CDR3 is 14 residues. The CDR3 protein is CTSRRDSSNQPQHF. CDR3 nucleotides: TGTACCAGCAGGCGGGACAGCTCCAATCAGCCCCAGCATTTT.

This clonotype has just a few counts. The chain uses TRBV6-5 and TRBJ2-7; D gene uncertain. V dropped 0 bases and J dropped 2 bases, with 11 bases sitting between them. Germline V CDR1 and CDR2: MNHEY, SVGAGI. The CDR3 consists of 15 residues. This chain's CDR3 is CASSYSLGSAYEQYF. In DNA, the CDR3 is TGTGCCAGCAGTTACTCTTTGGGGTCCGCCTACGAGCAGTACTTC.

In this sample, this clonotype turned up many times. The J gene is TRBJ1-1, the V gene TRBV19; D uncertain. The CDR3 sequence is 18 residues long. Germline V lookup: CDR1 LNHDA, CDR2 SQIVND (reference sequence). V was shortened by 3 bases and J by 2 bases, with 22 bases between the two germline ends. CDR3 in amino acids: CASSIDTFGGGSNTEAFF. In DNA form, the CDR3 reads TGTGCCAGTAGTATCGATACTTTTGGAGGAGGGAGTAACACTGAAGCTTTCTTT. Full variable domain (remainder filled in from reference TRBV19 and TRBJ1-1): DGGITQSPKYLFRKEGQNVTLSCEQNLNHDAMYWYRQDPGQGLRLIYYSQIVNDFQKGDIAEGYSVSREKKESFPLTVTSAQKNPTAFYLCASSIDTFGGGSNTEAFFGQGTRLTVV.

This clonotype was seen a handful of times. The J gene is TRBJ2-3, the V gene TRBV27; D tentatively reads TRBD1 or TRBD2 (6 bases each). In germline, CDR1 is MNHEY, CDR2 SMNVEV (reference sequence). V was trimmed by 1 base and J by 4 bases, leaving 9 bases between them. The CDR3 is 14 residues long. The CDR3 spells CASSLWGAPDTQYF. DNA of the CDR3: TGTGCCAGCAGTTTATGGGGGGCTCCAGATACGCAGTATTTT.

A note on this clonotype: Given the absence of the conserved phenylalanine or tryptophan at the CDR3 end, a read error is likely. The chain recombines TRBV3-1 with TRBJ2-5; 12 bases are shared with TRBD2. CDR3 length equals 18 residues. Germline V lookup: CDR1 LGHDT, CDR2 YNNKEL (reference sequence). Trimming took 2 bases from V and 1 from J; bases not matched to a gene: 8. The chain's CDR3 is CASSQLRGTSGPQETQYI. CDR3 DNA sequence: TGTGCCAGCAGCCAACTCCGGGGGACTAGCGGGCCCCAAGAGACCCAGTACATC.

About this clonotype itself: At one end the junction does not follow the germline gene, possibly because of a read error. The rearrangement uses TRBV4-1 and TRBJ1-2, with a weak D call TRBD1 (6 bases). The CDR3 sequence is 16 residues long. Germline V CDR1 and CDR2: MGHRA, YSYEKL. Here the CDR3 reads CASSRVGQGMGYGYAF. The DNA of the CDR3 is TGCGCCAGCAGCCGAGTTGGGCAGGGGATGGGCTATGGCTACGCCTTC.

On this clonotype: A read error may account for a junction end that differs from germline. V gene TRBV27 combines with J gene TRBJ2-7, with D possibly matching TRBD2 (6 bases). Germline V lookup: CDR1 MNHEY, CDR2 SMNVEV (reference sequence). The CDR3 extends over 13 amino acids. The CDR3, as DNA: TGTGCCCGCAGTTTAGCGGCCTCCTCCGCGCAGTACTTC. Protein sequence: CARSLAASSAQYF.

As for this clonotype: A much bigger clone sits one base away, suggesting this may be a read error. The J gene is TRBJ2-7, the V gene TRBV29-1; D might be TRBD1 (5 bases). The CDR3 contains 12 residues. The V gene's germline CDR1 is SQVTM and CDR2 ANQGSEA. Trimming cost V 6 bases and J 5 bases, with 14 bases left between them. The CDR3 sequence: CSVEDTRHEQYF. As DNA, the CDR3 is TGCAGCGTCGAGGACACCCGTCACGAGCAGTACTTC.

This clonotype was recorded many times. A junction boundary mismatches the germline segment, possibly from a read error. This rearrangement joins TRBV9 to TRBJ2-7, with 9 bases identical to TRBD1. This CDR3 comprises 14 residues. Germline V gene sequence: CDR1 SGDLS, CDR2 YYNGEE. Written as DNA, the CDR3 is TGCGCCAGCAGCGTGGGACAGGGAGACTACGAGCAGTACTTC. It yields the protein CASSVGQGDYEQYF.

This clonotype was counted a single time. An end of the junction does not agree with germline; a read error may underlie this. This chain links TRBV5-3 with TRBJ2-3; D is undetermined. TRBV5-3 is designated an ORF whose function remains uncertain. The CDR3 runs 15 residues. The CDR3: CARISTVYSTDTQYF. The CDR3 DNA reads as TGCGCCAGAATCTCAACAGTATATAGCACAGATACGCAGTATTTT.

This clonotype was found many times. CDR3 region: CASSYVAGGRETQYF. The CDR3 DNA is TGTGCCAGCAGTTACGTGGCGGGGGGGCGAGAGACCCAGTACTTC. The V call is TRBV6-6, the J call TRBJ2-5, with 9 bases that match TRBD2. Germline CDR1 MNHNY, CDR2 SVGAGI (reference sequence). After removal of 2 bases from V and 4 bases from J, the junction contained 5 bases not matched to a gene. The CDR3 runs 15 residues.

This clonotype showed up many times. The CDR3 protein is CASRAGVYSSTDTQYF. The CDR3 DNA reads TGCGCCAGCAGAGCGGGGGTATACTCTAGCACAGATACGCAGTATTTT. This chain joins TRBV4-3 and TRBJ2-3; 8 bases line up with TRBD2. Germline CDR1 LGHNA, CDR2 YSLEER. After removal of 6 bases from V and 0 bases from J, the junction contained 8 bases not matched to a gene. The CDR3 has 16 amino acids.

This clonotype was observed a handful of times. The J gene is TRBJ2-5, the V gene TRBV30; 8 bases align to TRBD2. The CDR3 covers 20 residues. Germline V gene sequence: CDR1 GTSNPN, CDR2 SVGIG (reference sequence). Losses at the gene ends were 2 bases for V and 0 bases for J; bases not matched to a gene: 20. The CDR3 DNA reads TGTGCCTGGAGTAAGGGACTAGTGGAAGTTTGGGAATTGCACCAAGAGACCCAGTACTTC. As protein: CAWSKGLVEVWELHQETQYF.

As concerns this clonotype: This may be a read error: a much more frequent sequence differs by one nucleotide. The chain is built from TRBV7-9 and TRBJ2-1; unclear D gene. CDR3 size: 13 residues. Per germline, CDR1 SEHNR and CDR2 FQNEAQ (reference sequence). CDR3 amino acids: CSSSLVVVNEQFF. The CDR3, as DNA: TGTTCCAGCAGCTTAGTAGTTGTCAATGAGCAGTTCTTC.

This clonotype was found a few times. The chain couples TRBV10-2 to TRBJ2-7; 16 bases map to TRBD2. Germline values: CDR1 WSHSY, CDR2 SAAADI. The ends lost 6 bases at V and 2 bases at J; junction bases unmatched: 1. CDR3 length equals 15 residues. In nucleotides, the CDR3 is TGCGCCAGCAGGGGACTAGCGGGAGGGGCCTACGAGCAGTACTTC. This gives the protein CASRGLAGGAYEQYF.

Of note for this clonotype: Compared with germline, one end of the junction differs, possibly owing to a read error. This sequence joins TRBV29-1 and TRBJ2-2, with D perhaps TRBD1 (6 bases). The CDR3 contains 13 residues. Germline V lookup: CDR1 SQVTM, CDR2 ANQGSEA. In nucleotides, the CDR3 is TGCAGCGCACAACACAGGGACACCGGGGCGCTGTTTTTT. Translated: CSAQHRDTGALFF.

This clonotype was counted at least ten times. The chain recombines TRBV29-1 with TRBJ2-7; 8 positions agree with TRBD2. Germline V lookup: CDR1 SQVTM, CDR2 ANQGSEA. Trimming at V came to 6 bases and at J to 0 bases, leaving 10 bases not matched to a gene. This CDR3 region has 15 residues. The CDR3 DNA sequence: TGCAGCGTAGATTTCTATAGCGGGGACTCCTACGAGCAGTACTTC. This codes for CSVDFYSGDSYEQYF.

This clonotype was observed many times. V gene TRBV12-3 or TRBV12-4 combines with J gene TRBJ2-5; TRBD1 agrees at 10 bases. This CDR3 has 15 residues. V lost 5 bases to trimming and J lost 0 bases; unmatched junction nucleotides: 3. The CDR3: CASSRDRGHQETQYF. The CDR3 bases are TGTGCCAGCAGTCGGGACAGGGGCCACCAAGAGACCCAGTACTTC.

J is TRBJ2-1 and V is TRBV19, with D unresolved. V shed 5 bases and J shed 6 bases, with 14 bases lying between them. Germline lookup yields CDR1 LNHDA and CDR2 SQIVND (reference sequence). The CDR3 sequence is 14 residues long. CDR3 bases: TGTGCCAGTAGTCCTCGCTGGCCAGGCAATGAGCAGTTCTTC. This gives the protein CASSPRWPGNEQFF.

The chain combines TRBV15 with TRBJ2-1; TRBD1 might be the D (5 bases). Germline V gene sequence: CDR1 LNHNV, CDR2 YYDKDF (reference sequence). V shed 7 bases and J shed 1 base, with 11 bases lying between them. CDR3 length: 14 residues. The CDR3 DNA follows: TGTGCCACCAATTCAGGGAATTCCTACAATGAGCAGTTCTTC. Amino acid sequence: CATNSGNSYNEQFF.

This clonotype came up many times. The chain is built from TRBV24-1 and TRBJ2-2; a possible D gene is TRBD1 (5 bases). Trimming shortened V by 3 bases and J by 5 bases, and 6 bases separated the two germline ends. Germline assignment: CDR1 KGHDR and CDR2 SFDVKD. This CDR3 is built from 13 residues. CDR3 protein: CATSDTGTGELFF. In DNA, the CDR3 is TGTGCCACCAGTGATACAGGAACCGGGGAGCTGTTTTTT.

This sequence joins TRBV27 and TRBJ2-2; maybe TRBD2 (6 bases). CDR3 length equals 15 residues. Per the germline V gene, CDR1 is MNHEY and CDR2 is SMNVEV (reference sequence). Trimming pared 6 bases from V and 0 bases from J, leaving 11 bases between. In DNA, the CDR3 is TGTGCCAGCAGCGAGCTAGCGACGAACACCGGGGAGCTGTTTTTT. Encoded protein: CASSELATNTGELFF.